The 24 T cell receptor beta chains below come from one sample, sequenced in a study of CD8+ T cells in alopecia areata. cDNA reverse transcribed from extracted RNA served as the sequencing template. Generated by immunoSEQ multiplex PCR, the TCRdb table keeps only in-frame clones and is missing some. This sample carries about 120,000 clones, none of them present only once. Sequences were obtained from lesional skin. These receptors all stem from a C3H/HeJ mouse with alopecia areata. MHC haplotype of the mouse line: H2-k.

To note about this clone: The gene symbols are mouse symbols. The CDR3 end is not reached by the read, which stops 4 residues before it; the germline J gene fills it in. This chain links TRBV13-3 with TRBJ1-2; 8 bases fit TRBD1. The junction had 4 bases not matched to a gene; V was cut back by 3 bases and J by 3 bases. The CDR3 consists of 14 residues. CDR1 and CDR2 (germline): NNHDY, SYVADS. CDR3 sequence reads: CASSAGGKDSDYTF. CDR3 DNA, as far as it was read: TGTGCCAGCAGTGCAGGGGGCAAGGACTCC.

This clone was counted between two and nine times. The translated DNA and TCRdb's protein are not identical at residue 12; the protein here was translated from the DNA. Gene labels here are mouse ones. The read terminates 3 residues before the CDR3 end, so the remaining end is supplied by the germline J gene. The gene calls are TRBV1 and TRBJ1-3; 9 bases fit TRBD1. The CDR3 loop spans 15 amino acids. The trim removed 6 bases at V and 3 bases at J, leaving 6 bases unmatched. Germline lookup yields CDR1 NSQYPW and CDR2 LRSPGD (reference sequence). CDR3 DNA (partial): TGCACCTGCAGCTACCGGGACAGGGATGGAAATACG. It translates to CTCSYRDRDGNT. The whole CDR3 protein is CTCSYRDRDGNTLYF.

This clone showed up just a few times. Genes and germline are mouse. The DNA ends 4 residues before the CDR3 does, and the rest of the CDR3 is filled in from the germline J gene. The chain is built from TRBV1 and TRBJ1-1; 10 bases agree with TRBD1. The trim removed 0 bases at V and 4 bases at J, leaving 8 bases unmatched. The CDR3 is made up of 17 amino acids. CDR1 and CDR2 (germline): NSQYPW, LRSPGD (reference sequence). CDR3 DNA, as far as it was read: TGCACCTGCAGTGCAGATTCCGGGACAGGGGAATCCACA. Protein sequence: CTCSADSGTGEST. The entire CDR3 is CTCSADSGTGESTEVFF. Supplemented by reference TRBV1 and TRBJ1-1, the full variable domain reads VTLLEQNPRWRLVPRGQAVNLRCILKNSQYPWMSWYQQDLQKQLQWLFTLRSPGDKEVKSLPGADYLATRVTDTELRLQVANMSQGRTLYCTCSADSGTGESTEVFFGKGTRLTVV.

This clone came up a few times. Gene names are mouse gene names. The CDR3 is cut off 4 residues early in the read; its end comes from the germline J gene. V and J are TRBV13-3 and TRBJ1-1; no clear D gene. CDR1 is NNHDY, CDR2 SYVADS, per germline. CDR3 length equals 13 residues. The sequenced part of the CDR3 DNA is TGTGCCAGCAGTGATGCTCGGCAGGTA. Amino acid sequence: CASSDARQV. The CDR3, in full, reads CASSDARQVEVFF.

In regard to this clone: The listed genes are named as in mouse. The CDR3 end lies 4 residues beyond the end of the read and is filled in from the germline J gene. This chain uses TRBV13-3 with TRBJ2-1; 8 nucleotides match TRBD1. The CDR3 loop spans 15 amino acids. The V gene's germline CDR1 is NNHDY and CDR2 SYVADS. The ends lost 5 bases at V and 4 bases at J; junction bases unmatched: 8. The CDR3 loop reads CASRVGTGGYAEQFF. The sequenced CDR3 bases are TGTGCCAGCAGGGTTGGGACAGGAGGGTATGCT.

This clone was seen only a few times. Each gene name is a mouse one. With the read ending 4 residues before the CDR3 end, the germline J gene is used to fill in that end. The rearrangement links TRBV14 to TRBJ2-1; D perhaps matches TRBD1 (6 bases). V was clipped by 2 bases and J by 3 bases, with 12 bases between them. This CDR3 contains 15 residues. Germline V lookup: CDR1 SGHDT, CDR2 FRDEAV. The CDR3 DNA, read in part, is TGTGCCAGCAGTTTTGGGGCAGGGGCCTATGCT. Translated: CASSFGAGAYA. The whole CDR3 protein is CASSFGAGAYAEQFF.

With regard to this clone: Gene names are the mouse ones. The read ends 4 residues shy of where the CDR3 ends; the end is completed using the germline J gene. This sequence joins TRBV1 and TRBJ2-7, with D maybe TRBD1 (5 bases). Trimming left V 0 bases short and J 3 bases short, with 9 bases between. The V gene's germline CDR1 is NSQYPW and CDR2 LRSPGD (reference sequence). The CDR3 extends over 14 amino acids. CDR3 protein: CTCSAEETDYEQYF. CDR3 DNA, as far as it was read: TGCACCTGCAGTGCAGAAGAGACAGACTAT. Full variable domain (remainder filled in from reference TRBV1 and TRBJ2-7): VTLLEQNPRWRLVPRGQAVNLRCILKNSQYPWMSWYQQDLQKQLQWLFTLRSPGDKEVKSLPGADYLATRVTDTELRLQVANMSQGRTLYCTCSAEETDYEQYFGPGTRLTVL.

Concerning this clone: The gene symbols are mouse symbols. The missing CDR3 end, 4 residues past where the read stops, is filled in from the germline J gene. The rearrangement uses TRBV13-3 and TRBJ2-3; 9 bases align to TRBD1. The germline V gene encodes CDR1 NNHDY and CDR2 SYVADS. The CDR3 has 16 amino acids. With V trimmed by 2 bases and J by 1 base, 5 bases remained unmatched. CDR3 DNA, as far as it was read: TGTGCCAGCAGTGAGCTGGGACAGGGACGTGCAGAA. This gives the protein CASSELGQGRAE. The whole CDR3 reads CASSELGQGRAETLYF.

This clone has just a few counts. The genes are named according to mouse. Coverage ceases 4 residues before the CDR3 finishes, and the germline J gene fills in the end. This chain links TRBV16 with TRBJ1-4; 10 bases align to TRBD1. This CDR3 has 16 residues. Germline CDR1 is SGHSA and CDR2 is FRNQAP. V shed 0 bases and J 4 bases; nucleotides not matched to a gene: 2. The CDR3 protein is CASSLEGTGVNERLFF. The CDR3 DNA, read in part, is TGTGCAAGCAGCTTAGAGGGGACAGGGGTCAACGAA.

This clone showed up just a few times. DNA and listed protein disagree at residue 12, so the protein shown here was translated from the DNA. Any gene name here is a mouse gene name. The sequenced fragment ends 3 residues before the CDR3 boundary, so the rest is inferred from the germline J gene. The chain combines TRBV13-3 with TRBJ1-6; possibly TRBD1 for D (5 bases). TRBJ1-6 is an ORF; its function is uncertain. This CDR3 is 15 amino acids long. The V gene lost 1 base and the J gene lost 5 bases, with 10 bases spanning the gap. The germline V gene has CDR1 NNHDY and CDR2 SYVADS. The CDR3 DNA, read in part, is TGTGCCAGCAGTGATCCCTCGACAGATAATTCGCCC. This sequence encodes CASSDPSTDNSP. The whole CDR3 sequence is CASSDPSTDNSPLYF.

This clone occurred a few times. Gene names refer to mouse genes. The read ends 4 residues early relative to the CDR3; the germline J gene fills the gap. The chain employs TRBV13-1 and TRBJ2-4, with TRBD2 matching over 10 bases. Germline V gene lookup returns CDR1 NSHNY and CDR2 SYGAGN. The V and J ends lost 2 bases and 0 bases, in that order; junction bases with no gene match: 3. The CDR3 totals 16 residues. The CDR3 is CASSEKDWGSQNTLYF. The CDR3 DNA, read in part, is TGTGCCAGCAGTGAAAAGGACTGGGGGAGTCAAAAC.

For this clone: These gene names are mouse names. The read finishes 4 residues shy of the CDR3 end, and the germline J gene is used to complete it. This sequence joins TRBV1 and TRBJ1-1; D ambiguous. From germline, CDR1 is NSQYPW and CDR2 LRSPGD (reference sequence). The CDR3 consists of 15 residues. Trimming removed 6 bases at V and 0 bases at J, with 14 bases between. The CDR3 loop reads CTCSAPLHANTEVFF. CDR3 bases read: TGCACCTGCAGCGCCCCTCTGCATGCAAACACA.

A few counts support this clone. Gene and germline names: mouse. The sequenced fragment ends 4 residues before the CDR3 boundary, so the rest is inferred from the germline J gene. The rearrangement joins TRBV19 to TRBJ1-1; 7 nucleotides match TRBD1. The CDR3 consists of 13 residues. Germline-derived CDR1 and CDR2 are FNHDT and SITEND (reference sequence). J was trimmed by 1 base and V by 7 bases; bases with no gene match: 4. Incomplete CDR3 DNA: TGTGCCAGCTCACAGGGGTGGAACACA. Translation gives CASSQGWNT. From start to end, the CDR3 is CASSQGWNTEVFF.

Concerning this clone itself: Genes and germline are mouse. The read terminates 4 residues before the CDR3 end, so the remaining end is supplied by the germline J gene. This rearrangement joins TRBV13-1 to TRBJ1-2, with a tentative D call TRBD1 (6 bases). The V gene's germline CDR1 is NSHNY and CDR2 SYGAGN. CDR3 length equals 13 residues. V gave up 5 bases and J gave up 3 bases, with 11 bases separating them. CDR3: CASSHRAHSDYTF. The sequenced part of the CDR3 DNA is TGTGCCAGCAGCCACAGGGCCCACTCC.

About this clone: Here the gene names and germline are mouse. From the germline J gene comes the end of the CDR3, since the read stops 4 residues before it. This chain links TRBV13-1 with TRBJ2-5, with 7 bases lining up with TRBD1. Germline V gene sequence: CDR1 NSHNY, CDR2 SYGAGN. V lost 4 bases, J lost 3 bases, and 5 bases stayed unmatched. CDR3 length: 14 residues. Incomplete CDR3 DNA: TGTGCCAGCAGTCCTCCGGGACAGCAAGAC. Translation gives CASSPPGQQD. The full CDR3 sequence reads CASSPPGQQDTQYF.

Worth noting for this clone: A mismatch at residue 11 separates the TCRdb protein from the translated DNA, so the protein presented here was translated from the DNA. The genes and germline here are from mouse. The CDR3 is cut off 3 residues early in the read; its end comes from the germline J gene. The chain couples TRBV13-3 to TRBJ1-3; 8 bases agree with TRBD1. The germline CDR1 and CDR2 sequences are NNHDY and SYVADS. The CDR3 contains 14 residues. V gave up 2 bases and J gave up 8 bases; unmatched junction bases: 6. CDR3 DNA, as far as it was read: TGTGCCAGCAGTGAAGGACAGGGAAGGGATACG. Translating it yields CASSEGQGRDT. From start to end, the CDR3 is CASSEGQGRDTLYF.

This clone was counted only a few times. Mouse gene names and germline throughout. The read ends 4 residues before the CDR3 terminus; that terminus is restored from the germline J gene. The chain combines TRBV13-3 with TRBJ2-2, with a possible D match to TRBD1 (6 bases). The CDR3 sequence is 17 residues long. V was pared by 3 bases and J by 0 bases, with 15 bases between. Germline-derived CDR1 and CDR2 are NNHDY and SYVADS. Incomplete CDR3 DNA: TGTGCCAGCAGTGGAGACGGGACACCGGCAAACACCGGG. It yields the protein CASSGDGTPANTG. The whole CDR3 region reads CASSGDGTPANTGQLYF. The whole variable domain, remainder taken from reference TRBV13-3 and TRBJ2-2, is EAAVTQSPRSKVAVTGGKVTLSCHQTNNHDYMYWYRQDTGHGLRLIHYSYVADSTEKGDIPDGYKASRPSQENFSLILELASLSQTAVYFCASSGDGTPANTGQLYFGEGSKLTVL.

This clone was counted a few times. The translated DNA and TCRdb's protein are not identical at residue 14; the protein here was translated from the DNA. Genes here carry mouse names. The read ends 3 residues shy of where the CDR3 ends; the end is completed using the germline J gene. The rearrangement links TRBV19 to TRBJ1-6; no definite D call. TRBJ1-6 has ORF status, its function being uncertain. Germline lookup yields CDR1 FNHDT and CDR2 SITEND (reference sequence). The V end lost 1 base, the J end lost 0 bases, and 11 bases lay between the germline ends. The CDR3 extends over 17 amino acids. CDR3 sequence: CASSIRTADSYNSPLYF. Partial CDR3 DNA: TGTGCCAGCAGTATAAGAACAGCCGATTCCTATAATTCGCCC.

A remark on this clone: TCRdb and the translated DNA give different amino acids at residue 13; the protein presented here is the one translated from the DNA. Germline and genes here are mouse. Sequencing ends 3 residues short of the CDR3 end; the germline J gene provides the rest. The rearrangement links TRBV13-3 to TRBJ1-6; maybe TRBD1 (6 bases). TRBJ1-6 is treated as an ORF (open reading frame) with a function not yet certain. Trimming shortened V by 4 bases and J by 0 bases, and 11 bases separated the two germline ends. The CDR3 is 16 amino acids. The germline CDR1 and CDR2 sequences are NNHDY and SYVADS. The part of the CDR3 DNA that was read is TGTGCCAGCAGTCCGGGACACCTTTCCTATAATTCGCCC. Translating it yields CASSPGHLSYNSP. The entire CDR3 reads CASSPGHLSYNSPLYF.

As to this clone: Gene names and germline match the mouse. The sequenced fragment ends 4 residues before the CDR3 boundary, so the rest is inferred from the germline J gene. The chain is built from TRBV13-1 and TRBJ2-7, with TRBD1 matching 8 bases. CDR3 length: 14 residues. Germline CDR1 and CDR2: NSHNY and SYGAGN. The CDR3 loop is CASSDRQGFYEQYF. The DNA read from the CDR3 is TGTGCCAGCAGTGATCGACAGGGGTTTTAT.

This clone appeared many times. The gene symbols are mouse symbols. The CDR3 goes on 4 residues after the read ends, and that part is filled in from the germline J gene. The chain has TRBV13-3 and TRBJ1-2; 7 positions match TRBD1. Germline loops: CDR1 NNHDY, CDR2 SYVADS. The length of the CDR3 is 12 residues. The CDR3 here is CASRYRGPDYTF. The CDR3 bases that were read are TGTGCCAGCAGGTACAGGGGCCCC.

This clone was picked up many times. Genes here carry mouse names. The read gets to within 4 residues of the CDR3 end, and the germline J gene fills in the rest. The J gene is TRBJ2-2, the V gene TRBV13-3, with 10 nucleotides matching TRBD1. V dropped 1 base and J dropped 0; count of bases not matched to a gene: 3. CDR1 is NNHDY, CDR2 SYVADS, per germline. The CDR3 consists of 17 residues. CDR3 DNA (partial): TGTGCCAGCAGTGATACGGGACAGGGGACAAACACCGGG. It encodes CASSDTGQGTNTG. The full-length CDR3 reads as CASSDTGQGTNTGQLYF.

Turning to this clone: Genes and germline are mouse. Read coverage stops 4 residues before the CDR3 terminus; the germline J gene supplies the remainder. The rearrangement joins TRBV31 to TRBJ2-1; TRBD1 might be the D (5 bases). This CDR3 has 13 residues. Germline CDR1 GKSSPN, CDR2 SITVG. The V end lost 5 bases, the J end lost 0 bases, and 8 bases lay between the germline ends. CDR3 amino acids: CAWVQGNYAEQFF. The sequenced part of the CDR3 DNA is TGTGCCTGGGTTCAGGGTAACTATGCT.

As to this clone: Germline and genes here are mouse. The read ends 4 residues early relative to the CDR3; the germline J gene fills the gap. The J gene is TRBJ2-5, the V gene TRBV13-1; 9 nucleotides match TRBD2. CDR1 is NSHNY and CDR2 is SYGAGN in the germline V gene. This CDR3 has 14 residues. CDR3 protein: CASSDRLGADTQYF. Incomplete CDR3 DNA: TGTGCCAGCAGTGATCGACTGGGGGCCGAC.